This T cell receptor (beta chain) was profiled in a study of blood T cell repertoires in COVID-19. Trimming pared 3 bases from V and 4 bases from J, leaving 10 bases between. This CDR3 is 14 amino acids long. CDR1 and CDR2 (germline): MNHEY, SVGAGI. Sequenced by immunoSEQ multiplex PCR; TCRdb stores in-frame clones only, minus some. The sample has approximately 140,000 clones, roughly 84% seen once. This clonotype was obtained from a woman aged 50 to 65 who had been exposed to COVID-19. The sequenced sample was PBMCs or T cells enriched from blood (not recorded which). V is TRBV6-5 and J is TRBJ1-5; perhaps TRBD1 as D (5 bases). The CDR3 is CASSYRSGNQPQHF. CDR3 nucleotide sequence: TGTGCCAGCAGTTATAGGTCAGGGAATCAGCCCCAGCATTTT.